A selection of T cell receptor beta chains follows, all from one sample in a study of control samples from healthy donors and cancer patients. Measured with immunoSEQ multiplex PCR; TCRdb has only the in-frame clones, and not every one. The sample shows some 150,000 clones, approximately 91% of them seen only once. Sequencing was performed on blood. All receptors come from a man aged 25-40 years in good health. Each CDR3 is given with its conserved first and last residue. The D gene is left open where the match is weak. Size is omitted from some rows. Given values are once, few, many or a class for expanded clones.

.	TRBV6-5	TRBJ2-7	.	TGTGCCAGCAAGGCCCCCCCTGGCAACGAGCAGTACTTC	CASKAPPGNEQYF
TRBD2	TRBV24-1	TRBJ2-1	.	TGTGCCACCAGTGCGACTAGCGGGGGGCATTTCTTC	CATSATSGGHFF
TRBD1	TRBV27	TRBJ1-2	.	TGTGCCAGCAGTCCACGGGACAGGGGGACAATAGGCTACACCTTC	CASSPRDRGTIGYTF
.	TRBV20-1	TRBJ1-2	.	TGCAGTGCCCTAATCCGGGTAGGCTACACCTTC	CSALIRVGYTF
TRBD2	TRBV3-1/TRBV3-2	TRBJ2-2	.	TGTGCCAGCAGCCCCCACCATAGCGGGGGGGCCACCGGGGAGCTGTTTTTT	CASSPHHSGGATGELFF
.	TRBV4-1	TRBJ2-7	few	TGCGCCAGCAGCCAAGATGATCTGGTAGTAGGGCGGTACGAGCAGTACTTC	CASSQDDLVVGRYEQYF
TRBD1	TRBV7-9	TRBJ2-5	once	TGTGCCAGCAGCGAGGGACAGATACAAGAGACCCAGTACTTC	CASSEGQIQETQYF
TRBD2	TRBV6-5	TRBJ2-5	few	TGTGCCAGCATGCGGGGGGGCAGAGAGACCCAGTACTTC	CASMRGGRETQYF
.	TRBV29-1	TRBJ2-7	.	TGCAGCGTCCTCTACTACGAGCAGTACTTC	CSVLYYEQYF
TRBD1	TRBV18	TRBJ2-7	.	TGTGCCAGCTCACCACAGGACAGGGGGCGCGGGGAGCAGTACTTC	CASSPQDRGRGEQYF
.	TRBV27	TRBJ1-5	.	TGTGCCAGCAGTTTATATAGGGGCTCGGACAATCAGCCCCAGCATTTT	CASSLYRGSDNQPQHF
.	TRBV6-4	TRBJ1-1	.	TGTGCCAGCACCCCATCTCCGGGGCAGGGTGAAGCTTTCTTT	CASTPSPGQGEAFF
.	TRBV5-4	TRBJ1-3	.	TGTGCCAGCAGCCCACAGGGCAAACGAAACACCATATATTTT	CASSPQGKRNTIYF
.	TRBV5-6	TRBJ1-1	.	TGTGCCAGCAACGGAGAGGGTGGCACTGAAGCTTTCTTT	CASNGEGGTEAFF
.	TRBV10-2	TRBJ1-2	once	TGCGCCAGCACTTCAGGGGTAGAAGCTAACTATGGCTACACCTTC	CASTSGVEANYGYTF
.	TRBV11-2	TRBJ2-7	.	TGTGCCAGCAGCTTAGGCAGGGGCCTTACCTACGAGCAGTACTTC	CASSLGRGLTYEQYF
.	TRBV6-5	TRBJ2-7	once	TGTGCCAGCAGTTACTCTCTGCGCGGCGAGCAGTACTTC	CASSYSLRGEQYF
TRBD1	TRBV11-3	TRBJ2-1	.	TGTGCCAGCAGCGCATCGGGACAGAACAATGAGCAGTTCTTC	CASSASGQNNEQFF
TRBD2	TRBV7-3	TRBJ2-1	.	TGTGCCAGCAGCCCTCTTTCCGGGACTAGCGGGGGGGATGAGCAGTTCTTC	CASSPLSGTSGGDEQFF
.	TRBV9	TRBJ2-5	.	TGTGCCAGCAGCCCACAGTCCGCTCCCCCGGGAGAGACCCAGTACTTC	CASSPQSAPPGETQYF
.	TRBV5-6	TRBJ2-7	.	TGTGCCAGCAGCACAGGACACTCCTACGAGCAGTACTTC	CASSTGHSYEQYF
.	TRBV3-1/TRBV3-2	TRBJ1-1	once	TGTGCCAGCAGCCGGCGGGGCGGGACAGAAGCTTTCTTT	CASSRRGGTEAFF
.	TRBV27	TRBJ1-2	.	TGTGCCAGCAGTTTATCGGGCGGGGGGGGTCCCGGACCATACACCTTC	CASSLSGGGGPGPYTF
.	TRBV5-1	TRBJ2-1	.	TGCGCCAGCAGAGAAGGGGGTCCCTCCTACAATGAGCAGTTCTTC	CASREGGPSYNEQFF
.	TRBV7-2	TRBJ1-6	.	TGTGCCAGCAGACTCGGCGGGTATTCACCCCTCCACTTT	CASRLGGYSPLHF
TRBD2	TRBV2	TRBJ2-2	.	TGTGCCAGCTTTCCTCAACCGGGACTAGAAACCGGGGAGCTGTTTTTT	CASFPQPGLETGELFF
.	TRBV7-6	TRBJ2-1	.	TGTGCCAGCGGGCAGAGCCTCAGCTCCTACAATGAGCAGTTCTTC	CASGQSLSSYNEQFF